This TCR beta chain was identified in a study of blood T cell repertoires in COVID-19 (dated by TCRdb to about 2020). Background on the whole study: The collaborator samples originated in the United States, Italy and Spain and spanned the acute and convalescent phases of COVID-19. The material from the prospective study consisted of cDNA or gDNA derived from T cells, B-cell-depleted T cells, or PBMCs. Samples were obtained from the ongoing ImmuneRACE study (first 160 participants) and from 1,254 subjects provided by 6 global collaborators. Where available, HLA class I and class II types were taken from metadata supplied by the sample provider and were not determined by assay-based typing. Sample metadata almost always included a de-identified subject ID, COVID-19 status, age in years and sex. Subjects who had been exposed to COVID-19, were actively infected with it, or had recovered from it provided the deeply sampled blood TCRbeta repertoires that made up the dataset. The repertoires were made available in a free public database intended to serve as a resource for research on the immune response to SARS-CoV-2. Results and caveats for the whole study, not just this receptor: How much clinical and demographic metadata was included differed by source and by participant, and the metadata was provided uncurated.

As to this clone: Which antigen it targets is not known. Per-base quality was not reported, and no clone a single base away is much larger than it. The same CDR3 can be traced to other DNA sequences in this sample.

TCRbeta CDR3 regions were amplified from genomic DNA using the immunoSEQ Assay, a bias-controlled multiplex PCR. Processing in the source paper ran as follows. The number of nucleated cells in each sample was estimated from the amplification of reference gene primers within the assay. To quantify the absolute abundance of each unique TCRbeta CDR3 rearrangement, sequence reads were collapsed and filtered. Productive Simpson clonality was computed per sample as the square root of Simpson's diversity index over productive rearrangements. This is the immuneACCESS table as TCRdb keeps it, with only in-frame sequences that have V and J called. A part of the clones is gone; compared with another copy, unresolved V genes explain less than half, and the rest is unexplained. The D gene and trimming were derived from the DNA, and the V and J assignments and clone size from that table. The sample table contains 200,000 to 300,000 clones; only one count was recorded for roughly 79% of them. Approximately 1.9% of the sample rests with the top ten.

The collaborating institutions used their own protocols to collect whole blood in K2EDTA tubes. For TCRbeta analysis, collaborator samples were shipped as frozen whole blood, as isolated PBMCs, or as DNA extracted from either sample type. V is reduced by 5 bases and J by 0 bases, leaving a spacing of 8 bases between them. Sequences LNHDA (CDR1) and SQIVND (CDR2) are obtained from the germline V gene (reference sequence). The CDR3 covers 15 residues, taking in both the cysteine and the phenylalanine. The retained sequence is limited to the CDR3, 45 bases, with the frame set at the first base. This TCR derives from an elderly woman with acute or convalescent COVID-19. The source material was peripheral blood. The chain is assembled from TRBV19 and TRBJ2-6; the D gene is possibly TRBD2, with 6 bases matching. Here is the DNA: TGTGCCAGTAGTCCCGGGGGCTCTGGGGCCAACGTCCTGACTTTC. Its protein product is CASSPGGSGANVLTF.